The T cell receptor (beta chain) described here comes from a study of OX40 agonist ivuxolimab in advanced cancers. Clones were read by immunoSEQ multiplex PCR, and TCRdb kept only the in-frame ones, dropping some. This sample yields roughly 46,000 clones, of which around 91% are seen a single time; 12% belongs to the top ten. Study outcomes and limitations: In general, CD8+ T cells held more expanded clones than CD4+ did, on average. Within 6 weeks, CD4+ and CD8+ blood T cells expanded clonally at 0.1 to 3.0 mg/kg. The specificity for antigen of the expanded peripheral T cells was not determined.

Note on this clone: Its cognate antigen is unknown.

Germline lookup yields CDR1 SGHDT and CDR2 YYEEEE. The CDR3 runs to 14 residues. With 6 bases removed from V and 0 bases from J, the gap between germline ends came to 10 bases. Specimen: CD4+ or CD8+ T cells sorted from blood, collected in a trial of the OX40 agonist ivuxolimab. The chain links TRBV5-6 to TRBJ2-1; D possibly corresponds to TRBD2 (6 bases). The clonotype was recovered from an adult with an advanced solid tumor such as melanoma, head and neck, liver or kidney cancer. CDR3 DNA sequence: TGTGCCAGCACCGCGGGAAGCTCCTACAATGAGCAGTTCTTC. It specifies CASTAGSSYNEQFF. The full variable domain, rest sourced from reference TRBV5-6 and TRBJ2-1, is DAGVTQSPTHLIKTRGQQVTLRCSPKSGHDTVSWYQQALGQGPQFIFQYYEEEERQRGNFPDRFSGHQFPNYSSELNVNALLLGDSALYLCASTAGSSYNEQFFGPGTRLTVL.